This T cell receptor beta chain was recovered during a study of human T cells and chemical hapten exposure. Study as a whole: Small differences in pooled library volume mainly drove the variation in TCR yields per sample. The study, taken as a whole, reports: Positive correlation was observed between PT1 expanded TCR counts and patch test score.

At least ten counts were recorded for this clonotype. The antigen remains unidentified. Time point reported: patch test 2, 6 weeks after DPC sensitization. The sample's treatment: therapeutic diphenylcyclopropenone sensitization with weekly scalp DPC. Germline CDR1 SEHNR, CDR2 FQNEAQ (reference sequence). The CDR3 contains 13 residues. Trimming cost V 0 bases and J 6 bases, with 5 bases left between them. One entry per CDR3 protein, called by TCRdb with MiXCR from the RACE reads. The table includes 80,000 to 100,000 distinct CDR3 sequences, about 9.3% detected once. The V and J genes are TRBV7-9 and TRBJ2-2; D not certain. The receptor's source is a woman in her 40s with alopecia areata. Some clones in this sample may be carry-over from other donors' samples. This material consisted of whole blood, taken in connection with sensitization to the hapten diphenylcyclopropenone (DPC). In nucleotides, the CDR3 is TGTGCCAGCAGCTTAGCGGGTTCCGGGGAGCTGTTTTTT. It encodes CASSLAGSGELFF.